What follows are 23 T cell receptor beta chains derived from one specimen sequenced in a study of T cell responses to AZD1222 COVID-19 vaccine. The method was immunoSEQ multiplex PCR; TCRdb's version includes in-frame clones alone and lacks a portion of them. The profile shows roughly 150,000 clones, roughly 87% of them singletons. The material sequenced was peripheral blood, taken 28 days after the second AZD1222 dose. These receptors all stem from an adult who received the AZD1222 COVID-19 vaccine.

The rearrangement uses TRBV6-5 and TRBJ1-2, with a possible D match to TRBD1 (5 bases). The V end lost 5 bases, the J end lost 10 bases, and 17 bases lay between the germline ends. Germline CDR1 and CDR2: MNHEY and SVGAGI. This CDR3 region has 13 residues. CDR3 protein: CASSPIPAGTYTF. The CDR3 nucleotides read TGTGCCAGCAGTCCAATACCCGCAGGGACCTACACCTTC.

J is TRBJ2-7 and V is TRBV4-2, with D possibly being TRBD2 (5 bases). V dropped 0 bases and J dropped 6 bases, with 15 bases sitting between them. The CDR3 spans 15 residues. Germline CDR1 LGHNA, CDR2 YNFKEQ. The CDR3 spells CASSQEVDFPFEQYF. The CDR3 DNA reads as TGTGCCAGCAGCCAAGAAGTGGACTTCCCTTTCGAGCAGTACTTC.

V usage is TRBV27 and J usage is TRBJ1-2, with D hard to call. CDR3 length: 21 amino acids. Trimming stripped 10 bases from V and 3 bases from J, with 39 bases between. Germline-derived CDR1 and CDR2 are MNHEY and SMNVEV (reference sequence). The CDR3 protein is CATSFARPHPTLSNSYYGYTF. CDR3 nucleotide sequence: TGTGCCACCTCCTTTGCCCGACCCCATCCAACCCTATCCAACTCCTACTATGGCTACACCTTC.

CDR3 region: CASSQLTGPRHTIYF. The CDR3 DNA follows: TGCGCCAGCAGTCAGTTGACAGGGCCCCGGCACACCATATATTTT. The chain combines TRBV4-1 with TRBJ1-3; 7 bases align to TRBD1. The CDR3 covers 15 residues. J gave up 8 bases and V 6 bases, and 13 bases lay outside the gene matches. From germline, CDR1 is MGHRA and CDR2 YSYEKL.

The rearrangement joins TRBV19 to TRBJ1-4; D possibly corresponds to TRBD1 (6 bases). The CDR3 runs to 14 residues. The V gene's germline CDR1 is LNHDA and CDR2 SQIVND (reference sequence). Trimming removed 3 bases from V and 5 bases from J, with 10 bases in between. CDR3 residues: CASSIGQGNEKLFF. In DNA, the CDR3 is TGTGCCAGTAGTATCGGTCAGGGGAATGAAAAACTGTTTTTT. The full variable domain, its missing parts supplied by reference TRBV19 and TRBJ1-4, is DGGITQSPKYLFRKEGQNVTLSCEQNLNHDAMYWYRQDPGQGLRLIYYSQIVNDFQKGDIAEGYSVSREKKESFPLTVTSAQKNPTAFYLCASSIGQGNEKLFFGSGTQLSVL.

V and J are TRBV14 and TRBJ2-3; D unclear. Germline V gene lookup returns CDR1 SGHDN and CDR2 FVKESK. The CDR3 spans 12 residues. Trimming shortened V by 6 bases and J by 8 bases, and 12 bases separated the two germline ends. The CDR3 DNA sequence: TGTGCCAGCAGTTATTCTCTGGGTACGCAGTATTTT. Translated: CASSYSLGTQYF.

V is TRBV27 and J is TRBJ2-3; 9 bases fit TRBD1. Germline V gene sequence: CDR1 MNHEY, CDR2 SMNVEV (reference sequence). J gave up 6 bases and V 4 bases, and 11 bases lay outside the gene matches. This CDR3 contains 16 residues. The CDR3 loop is CASSSGPGQGWDTQYF. The DNA of the CDR3 is TGTGCCAGCAGTTCCGGACCGGGACAGGGATGGGATACGCAGTATTTT.

This chain uses TRBV6-5 with TRBJ2-7; 10 bases match TRBD2. V lost 4 bases, J lost 2 bases, and 5 bases stayed unmatched. Germline V lookup: CDR1 MNHEY, CDR2 SVGAGI. The length of the CDR3 is 15 residues. The CDR3 DNA sequence: TGTGCCAGCAGTTTACTAGCGGGGATGGCCTACGAGCAGTACTTC. Its protein product is CASSLLAGMAYEQYF.

The CDR3: CASSHTTEETQYF. CDR3 bases: TGTGCCAGCAGTCACACTACCGAAGAGACCCAGTACTTC. The V and J genes are TRBV12-3 or TRBV12-4 and TRBJ2-5; D not certain. The CDR3 spans 13 residues. V lost 5 bases, J lost 3 bases, and 10 bases lay in between.

As for this clone: Other DNA sequences in this sample translate to the same CDR3. This chain connects TRBV5-1 to TRBJ2-5, with no clear D. This CDR3 contains 12 residues. The ends were cut back, 0 bases at V and 2 bases at J, with 2 bases in the middle. Germline CDR1 SGHRS, CDR2 YFSETQ. The CDR3 DNA sequence: TGCGCCAGCAGCTTGGGGCAAGAGACCCAGTACTTC. Amino acids: CASSLGQETQYF.

The chain links TRBV12-3 or TRBV12-4 to TRBJ1-2; tentatively, D is TRBD1 (5 bases). V was cut by 4 bases and J by 6 bases, with 12 bases left in between. CDR3 size: 13 residues. CDR3: CASSYAGSDGYTF. CDR3 coding DNA: TGTGCCAGCAGTTACGCAGGGTCCGATGGCTACACCTTC.

This chain connects TRBV5-6 to TRBJ2-1; no firm D call. The germline V gene has CDR1 SGHDT and CDR2 YYEEEE. This CDR3 comprises 13 residues. Trimming stripped 0 bases from V and 5 bases from J, with 6 bases between. DNA of the CDR3: TGTGCCAGCAGCTTGGGCAGTAACAATGAGCAGTTCTTC. It yields the protein CASSLGSNNEQFF.

This sequence joins TRBV27 and TRBJ1-6; a possible D gene is TRBD1 (5 bases). CDR3 length: 14 residues. Germline values: CDR1 MNHEY, CDR2 SMNVEV (reference sequence). V dropped 8 bases and J dropped 11 bases, with 19 bases sitting between them. The CDR3 loop reads CASGHVDRGTPLHF. CDR3 sequence (DNA): TGTGCCAGCGGCCACGTCGACCGGGGGACACCCCTCCACTTT.

The V call is TRBV2, the J call TRBJ1-6, with TRBD1 identical over 9 bases. The germline CDR1 and CDR2 sequences are SNHLY and FYNNEI. The trim removed 6 bases at V and 9 bases at J, leaving 6 bases unmatched. The CDR3 totals 14 residues. CDR3: CASSAGTGISPLHF. The CDR3 DNA sequence: TGTGCCAGCAGCGCCGGGACAGGGATTTCACCCCTCCACTTT.

The chain employs TRBV25-1 and TRBJ2-5; D unclear. Germline V gene lookup returns CDR1 MGHDK and CDR2 SYGVNS. V was cut by 1 base and J by 2 bases, with 8 bases left in between. The CDR3 extends over 14 amino acids. The CDR3 DNA reads as TGTGCCAGCAGTGAATGGAACGTACAAGAGACCCAGTACTTC. Protein product: CASSEWNVQETQYF.

CDR3 nucleotides: TGTGCCAGTAGTATAGGACAGACCTATGGCTACACCTTC. Amino acids: CASSIGQTYGYTF. The rearrangement uses TRBV19 and TRBJ1-2; TRBD1 is a possible D gene (5 bases). Germline CDR1 LNHDA, CDR2 SQIVND (reference sequence). CDR3 size: 13 residues. Trimming shortened V by 1 base and J by 4 bases, and 7 bases separated the two germline ends.

This clone was picked up a small number of times. The V and J genes are TRBV5-4 and TRBJ2-7, with D tentatively TRBD2 (6 bases). The CDR3 length is 14 residues. From germline, CDR1 is SGHNT and CDR2 YYREEE (reference sequence). V was pared by 6 bases and J by 2 bases, with 15 bases between. The CDR3 reads CASTTGVGAYEQYF. CDR3 DNA: TGTGCCAGCACCACGGGGGTAGGGGCCTACGAGCAGTACTTC.

The chain couples TRBV27 to TRBJ2-7; D may be TRBD2 (7 bases). Germline CDR1 reads MNHEY; CDR2 reads SMNVEV (reference sequence). The CDR3 is 14 residues long. Trimming removed 3 bases at V and 3 bases at J, with 12 bases between. The CDR3 DNA is TGTGCCAGCAGTTTTGCAGGGGAGGGCTACGAGCAGTACTTC. Translating it yields CASSFAGEGYEQYF.

V usage is TRBV5-6 and J usage is TRBJ2-3; D not certain. Deletions cut 0 bases from V and 3 bases from J, with 8 bases between. Germline V gene sequence: CDR1 SGHDT, CDR2 YYEEEE. CDR3 length equals 14 residues. The CDR3 nucleotides are TGTGCCAGCAGCTTGGGTTCCGGGACAGATACGCAGTATTTT. This encodes CASSLGSGTDTQYF. The complete variable domain, with remaining parts taken from reference TRBV5-6 and TRBJ2-3, reads DAGVTQSPTHLIKTRGQQVTLRCSPKSGHDTVSWYQQALGQGPQFIFQYYEEEERQRGNFPDRFSGHQFPNYSSELNVNALLLGDSALYLCASSLGSGTDTQYFGPGTRLTVL.

The chain is built from TRBV7-2 and TRBJ2-7; 10 bases map to TRBD2. V shed 4 bases and J 4 bases; nucleotides not matched to a gene: 4. CDR1 SGHTA and CDR2 FQGNSA come from the germline V gene. The CDR3 loop spans 14 amino acids. CDR3 region: CASSYSGGWYEQYF. DNA for the CDR3: TGTGCCAGCAGCTATAGCGGGGGGTGGTACGAGCAGTACTTC.

This CDR3 is CASSLGTGSVGTQYF. The DNA of the CDR3 is TGTGCCAGCAGTTTAGGGACAGGGTCGGTGGGGACCCAGTACTTC. This chain joins TRBV27 and TRBJ2-5, with TRBD1 matching 9 bases. From germline, CDR1 is MNHEY and CDR2 SMNVEV (reference sequence). The CDR3 covers 15 residues. J gave up 7 bases and V 2 bases, and 8 bases lay outside the gene matches.

CDR3 region: CASSLDTSYTQYF. CDR3 in DNA: TGTGCCAGCAGCTTAGATACGTCCTATACGCAGTATTTT. This chain joins TRBV11-2 and TRBJ2-3, with no clear D. Germline V gives CDR1 SGHAT, CDR2 FQNNGV. The CDR3 has 13 residues. The V gene lost 0 bases and the J gene lost 7 bases, with 8 bases spanning the gap.

This chain joins TRBV5-1 and TRBJ2-3; the D gene is possibly TRBD2 (6 bases). V gave up 4 bases and J gave up 2 bases, with 20 bases separating them. The CDR3 spans 17 residues. Germline-derived CDR1 and CDR2 are SGHRS and YFSETQ. CDR3 amino acids: CASSATPGLGDTDTQYF. CDR3 bases: TGCGCCAGCAGCGCTACACCGGGACTGGGGGACACAGATACGCAGTATTTT.